What follows is one TCR beta chain and its context. Its antigen is not known. TCRdb fed the 5' RACE reads into MiXCR, producing one record per CDR3 protein. The sample yields about 350,000 distinct CDR3 sequences, 20% to 25% seen once. Germline V CDR1 and CDR2: DFQATT, SNEGSKA (reference sequence). The CDR3 totals 15 residues. The junction had 7 bases not matched to a gene; V was cut back by 3 bases and J by 3 bases. This record comes from a study of CD8 T cells in ankylosing spondylitis. Study-wide results and caveats: CD8+ by phenotype, disease-linked clones were relatively rare in peripheral blood. Existing reports had already noted some motif variants in reactive arthritis synovial fluid and blood.

The sequenced sample was blood, either unsorted or a sorted T cell fraction (not recorded which). The receptor was isolated from a male donor with ankylosing spondylitis or in good health (not recorded which). This chain connects TRBV20-1 to TRBJ2-2, with 7 bases lining up with TRBD1. CDR3 amino acids: CSARLGTADTGELFF. The CDR3 coding sequence is TGCAGTGCTAGGCTTGGGACAGCAGACACCGGGGAGCTGTTTTTT.